The 15 T cell receptor beta chains below come from one sample, sequenced in a study of shared clonotypes between healthy human individuals. The data were produced by immunoSEQ multiplex PCR, yet TCRdb's version contains in-frame clones alone and is incomplete. In the table there are 1.4 million to 1.5 million clones, roughly 95% of which are singletons. Sequenced: naive CD4+ T cells sorted from blood. The subset was: CD45RA+ positively selected. Receptors originate from a young man in good health.

The genes are TRBV29-1 and TRBJ1-4; perhaps TRBD1 as D (5 bases). The germline V and J ends were trimmed by 4 bases and 6 bases, with 12 bases remaining between them. Germline CDR1 is SQVTM and CDR2 is ANQGSEA. The CDR3 covers 13 residues. The CDR3 nucleotides are TGCAGCGTTGGGATGGGAGGGGATGAAAAACTGTTTTTT. Its protein product is CSVGMGGDEKLFF.

This clone was picked up one time. The chain is built from TRBV5-1 and TRBJ2-7; D remains ambiguous. The germline V and J ends were trimmed by 9 bases and 6 bases, with 19 bases remaining between them. The CDR3 has 13 amino acids. Germline V gene data show CDR1 as SGHRS and CDR2 as YFSETQ. The CDR3 protein is CATRVTLSREQYF. CDR3 bases: TGCGCCACTCGGGTAACCCTCTCTCGCGAGCAGTACTTC.

This chain links TRBV28 with TRBJ2-2, with D tentatively TRBD2 (5 bases). V lost 7 bases and J 4 bases, leaving 10 bases between the germline ends. The germline gives CDR1 MDHEN, CDR2 SYDVKM. The CDR3 loop spans 13 amino acids. This CDR3 is CASIRRGTGELFF. The CDR3, as DNA: TGTGCCAGCATCCGACGGGGCACCGGGGAGCTGTTTTTT.

The chain employs TRBV27 and TRBJ2-1; 7 bases match TRBD2. Trimming at V came to 5 bases and at J to 2 bases, leaving 6 bases not matched to a gene. The CDR3 runs 15 residues. Looked up from germline, CDR1 is MNHEY and CDR2 is SMNVEV (reference sequence). CDR3 protein: CASSERGRTYNEQFF. CDR3 DNA: TGTGCCAGCAGTGAGCGGGGTCGCACCTACAATGAGCAGTTCTTC.

The count of this clone is one. The genes are TRBV6-6 and TRBJ2-7, with unresolved D. Deletions cut 6 bases from V and 0 bases from J, with 6 bases between. The CDR3 runs 12 residues. The V gene's germline CDR1 is MNHNY and CDR2 SVGAGI (reference sequence). The CDR3 DNA is TGTGCCAGCAGAAGCCTCTCCTACGAGCAGTACTTC. Protein sequence: CASRSLSYEQYF.

The V and J genes are TRBV5-4 and TRBJ2-7, with D possibly being TRBD1 (6 bases). Trimming stripped 3 bases from V and 3 bases from J, with 16 bases between. The CDR3 sequence is 15 residues long. Germline V gives CDR1 SGHNT, CDR2 YYREEE (reference sequence). The DNA of the CDR3 is TGTGCCAGCAGCTCACGTTCCGGGACACTCTACGAGCAGTACTTC. Translating it yields CASSSRSGTLYEQYF.

DNA for the CDR3: TGTGCCAGCAGCTTCGACGGCCCATTAGCTTTCTTT. The encoded protein is CASSFDGPLAFF. The V and J genes are TRBV7-2 and TRBJ1-1; D unclear. The CDR3 runs 12 residues. V was clipped by 3 bases and J by 10 bases, with 12 bases between them. CDR1 is SGHTA, CDR2 FQGNSA, per germline.

In this sample, this clone turned up once. This chain connects TRBV6-4 to TRBJ1-2; no clear D gene. V lost 3 bases, J lost 8 bases, and 13 bases lay in between. Germline V gene lookup returns CDR1 MRHNA and CDR2 SNTAGT. This CDR3 spans 13 amino acids. CDR3 DNA sequence: TGTGCCAGCAGTGAGACCAGGATCGGGGGCTACACCTTC. This gives the protein CASSETRIGGYTF.

The gene calls are TRBV2 and TRBJ1-2, with a weak D call TRBD1 (6 bases). The CDR3 contains 14 residues. V was shortened by 8 bases and J by 1 base, with 14 bases between the two germline ends. Germline values: CDR1 SNHLY, CDR2 FYNNEI. The CDR3, as DNA: TGTGCCAGCGCCGGGACACGTATTAACTATGGCTACACCTTC. It translates to CASAGTRINYGYTF.

The sample holds one count of this clone. This chain links TRBV2 with TRBJ1-3; D unresolved. The CDR3 totals 11 residues. Germline values: CDR1 SNHLY, CDR2 FYNNEI. V was pared by 4 bases and J by 7 bases, with 5 bases between. CDR3 residues: CASSVFNTIYF. For the CDR3, the DNA is TGTGCCAGCAGTGTCTTTAACACCATATATTTT. Using reference TRBV2 and TRBJ1-3 for the parts outside the CDR3, the full variable domain is EPEVTQTPSHQVTQMGQEVILRCVPISNHLYFYWYRQILGQKVEFLVSFYNNEISEKSEIFDDQFSVERPDGSNFTLKIRSTKLEDSAMYFCASSVFNTIYFGEGSWLTVV.

The rearrangement links TRBV29-1 to TRBJ2-3; D call uncertain. CDR1 and CDR2 from the germline V gene are SQVTM and ANQGSEA. This CDR3 spans 12 amino acids. V was cut by 6 bases and J by 4 bases, with 11 bases left in between. Here the CDR3 reads CSVSRTPDTQYF. DNA for the CDR3: TGCAGCGTCTCGAGGACGCCAGATACGCAGTATTTT.

The genes are TRBV7-2 and TRBJ2-7, with 9 bases lining up with TRBD2. The junction had 3 bases not matched to a gene; V was cut back by 1 base and J by 2 bases. This CDR3 is 15 amino acids long. Per germline, CDR1 SGHTA and CDR2 FQGNSA. This CDR3 reads CASSLVVAGAYEQYF. The CDR3 region has the DNA TGTGCCAGCAGCTTAGTAGTAGCGGGGGCCTACGAGCAGTACTTC.

V usage is TRBV12-5 and J usage is TRBJ2-7, with TRBD1 matching over 8 bases. Germline CDR1 LGHNT, CDR2 FRNRAP. V shed 6 bases, J shed 1 base, and the junction held 14 bases outside the gene matches. The length of the CDR3 is 17 residues. CDR3 loop: CASGIPATGVGSYEQYF. CDR3 nucleotides: TGTGCTAGTGGCATCCCCGCGACAGGGGTCGGTTCCTACGAGCAGTACTTC.

In this sample, this clone turned up once. The rearrangement uses TRBV7-9 and TRBJ2-1; D is undetermined. Germline lookup yields CDR1 SEHNR and CDR2 FQNEAQ (reference sequence). This CDR3 contains 18 residues. V was trimmed by 4 bases and J by 3 bases, leaving 22 bases between them. The CDR3 DNA reads as TGTGCCAGCAGCTCAATGGGGAAGACCCCTTTGCGCTACAATGAGCAGTTCTTC. This sequence encodes CASSSMGKTPLRYNEQFF.

The chain is built from TRBV6-6 and TRBJ2-7; TRBD2 aligns across 10 bases. CDR3 size: 13 residues. V was clipped by 8 bases and J by 3 bases; unmatched bases: 4. Germline CDR1 MNHNY, CDR2 SVGAGI (reference sequence). CDR3: CASGLAGVYEQYF. The CDR3 nucleotides read TGTGCCAGCGGGCTAGCGGGAGTCTACGAGCAGTACTTC.